The rows below give T cell receptor beta chains drawn from one sample of a study of cytomegalovirus exposure and HLA in healthy donors. The assay was immunoSEQ multiplex PCR, and TCRdb's table has in-frame clones only and misses some. The table records some 130,000 clones, around four fifths of them present only once. Sequencing input: PBMCs. The receptors originated from a male donor in good health and CMV-seropositive. Both conserved end residues are part of each CDR3. The D gene is left open where the match is weak. Rows may omit the clone size; those that give it use once, few, many or a size class.

>TRBD2|TRBV13|-|TRBJ2-5
CASSQGLAGETQYF
TGTGCCAGCAGCCAAGGACTAGCGGGAGAGACCCAGTACTTC
>-|TRBV2|-|TRBJ2-1
CASTRLGVGYNEQFF
TGTGCCAGCACCCGACTAGGAGTGGGGTACAATGAGCAGTTCTTC
>-|TRBV6-5|few|TRBJ1-5
CASSSLLDQPQHF
TGTGCCAGCAGTTCCCTCCTTGATCAGCCCCAGCATTTT
>TRBD1|TRBV10-3|-|TRBJ2-5
CAVKGTGQETQYF
TGTGCCGTAAAAGGGACAGGCCAAGAGACCCAGTACTTC
>-|TRBV7-9|few|TRBJ1-2
CSSSLAEELRYGYTF
TGTTCCAGCAGCTTAGCCGAGGAGCTTAGGTATGGCTACACCTTC
>TRBD2|TRBV28|-|TRBJ2-4
CASSSGLAGAQYF
TGTGCCAGCAGTTCGGGGCTAGCGGGAGCTCAGTACTTC
>-|TRBV9|-|TRBJ1-5
CASSVDQAQPQHF
TGTGCCAGCAGCGTAGATCAAGCACAGCCCCAGCATTTT
>TRBD2|TRBV4-2|-|TRBJ2-7
CASSQELAASYEQYF
TGTGCCAGCAGCCAAGAGCTAGCGGCCTCCTACGAGCAGTACTTC
>-|TRBV9|-|TRBJ1-2
CASSVDRGVSSDGYTF
TGTGCCAGCAGCGTAGATCGAGGTGTCTCCAGCGATGGCTACACCTTC
>TRBD2|TRBV5-6|-|TRBJ2-7
CASSVSSGRYEQYF
TGTGCCAGCAGCGTATCAAGCGGGAGGTACGAGCAGTACTTC
>TRBD1|TRBV9|-|TRBJ2-2
CASSPRGMGTGVPGELFF
TGTGCCAGCAGCCCCCGAGGGATGGGGACAGGGGTCCCCGGGGAGCTGTTTTTT
>TRBD2|TRBV4-1|-|TRBJ2-1
CASSQEWDSGGAYNEQFF
TGCGCCAGCAGCCAAGAATGGGACAGCGGGGGGGCCTACAATGAGCAGTTCTTC
>TRBD1|TRBV11-2|-|TRBJ2-7
CASSLRGLSYEQYF
TGTGCCAGCAGCTTAAGGGGGCTATCCTACGAGCAGTACTTC
>-|TRBV6-6|-|TRBJ1-1
CASSVQRGYSAFF
TGTGCCAGCAGCGTTCAACGGGGGTACTCGGCTTTCTTT
>TRBD2|TRBV6-4|-|TRBJ2-3
CASSRTSGAADTQYF
TGTGCCAGCAGTAGGACTAGCGGGGCGGCAGATACGCAGTATTTT
>TRBD2|TRBV9|-|TRBJ2-1
CASSVGTSGGLTYNEQFF
TGTGCCAGCAGCGTAGGGACTAGCGGGGGGTTGACCTACAATGAGCAGTTCTTC
>TRBD1|TRBV5-1|few|TRBJ2-7
CASSLPGTGAWNYEQYF
TGCGCCAGCAGCCTCCCCGGGACAGGGGCCTGGAACTACGAGCAGTACTTC
>-|TRBV6-5|-|TRBJ1-3
CASSYTEGHLGNTIYF
TGTGCCAGCAGTTACACAGAAGGACACCTTGGAAACACCATATATTTT
>-|TRBV2|-|TRBJ1-5
CASSVIDSNQPQHF
TGTGCCAGCAGTGTGATAGATAGCAATCAGCCCCAGCATTTT
>-|TRBV28|-|TRBJ2-2
CASSPGLNTGELFF
TGTGCCAGCAGCCCGGGACTGAACACCGGGGAGCTGTTTTTT
>TRBD1|TRBV7-8|-|TRBJ2-5
CASSQGTAPYQETQYF
TGTGCCAGCAGCCAAGGGACAGCTCCATATCAAGAGACCCAGTACTTC
>TRBD2|TRBV18|-|TRBJ2-3
CASSPPGLAGVIDTQYF
TGTGCCAGCTCACCACCGGGACTAGCGGGGGTTATAGATACGCAGTATTTT
>TRBD1|TRBV6-6|-|TRBJ2-7
CASGYFRDRGYEQYF
TGTGCCAGCGGTTATTTCCGGGACAGGGGTTACGAGCAGTACTTC
>TRBD2|TRBV5-1|-|TRBJ2-4
CASSPTSGGGNIQYF
TGCGCCAGCAGCCCCACCTCCGGGGGGGGAAACATTCAGTACTTC
>-|TRBV7-3|-|TRBJ2-6
CASSLTPAVSGANVLTF
TGTGCCAGCAGCTTAACCCCGGCGGTCTCTGGGGCCAACGTCCTGACTTTC
>-|TRBV27|-|TRBJ2-3
CASSFRGADTQYF
TGTGCCAGCAGTTTCAGGGGAGCAGATACGCAGTATTTT
>-|TRBV6-6|-|TRBJ2-1
CASSYSGGPYNEQFF
TGTGCCAGCAGTTACTCGGGAGGACCATACAATGAGCAGTTCTTC
>-|TRBV10-3|-|TRBJ1-1
CAIRETEMNTEAFF
TGTGCCATCAGGGAAACAGAGATGAACACTGAAGCTTTCTTT
>TRBD2|TRBV5-4|-|TRBJ2-1
CASSLGSGLAGGGQFF
TGTGCCAGCAGCTTGGGCTCGGGACTAGCGGGGGGAGGGCAGTTCTTC
>-|TRBV5-1|-|TRBJ2-5
CASSLAGGNEETQYF
TGCGCCAGCAGCTTGGCTGGGGGCAATGAAGAGACCCAGTACTTC
>TRBD2|TRBV7-9|few|TRBJ2-3
CASSSTWTSGASTDTQYF
TGTGCCAGCAGCTCTACCTGGACTAGCGGGGCTAGCACAGATACGCAGTATTTT
>-|TRBV6-5|-|TRBJ1-5
CATVRTGGSQPQHF
TGTGCCACCGTCCGGACGGGCGGGAGTCAGCCCCAGCATTTT
>TRBD2|TRBV29-1|once|TRBJ2-1
CSVVGLAGGSSYNEQFF
TGCAGCGTTGTCGGGCTAGCGGGAGGGAGCTCCTACAATGAGCAGTTCTTC
>TRBD2|TRBV28|-|TRBJ2-3
CASSLNIAGGSPTDTQYF
TGTGCCAGCAGTTTAAATATAGCGGGAGGCTCCCCCACAGATACGCAGTATTTT
>-|TRBV21-1|-|TRBJ2-2
CASSKGTSGGVGELFF
TGTGCCAGCAGCAAAGGGACTAGCGGGGGAGTCGGGGAGCTGTTTTTT
>-|TRBV7-2|-|TRBJ1-3
CASSLSSSGNTIYF
TGTGCCAGCAGCTTATCTAGCTCTGGAAACACCATATATTTT